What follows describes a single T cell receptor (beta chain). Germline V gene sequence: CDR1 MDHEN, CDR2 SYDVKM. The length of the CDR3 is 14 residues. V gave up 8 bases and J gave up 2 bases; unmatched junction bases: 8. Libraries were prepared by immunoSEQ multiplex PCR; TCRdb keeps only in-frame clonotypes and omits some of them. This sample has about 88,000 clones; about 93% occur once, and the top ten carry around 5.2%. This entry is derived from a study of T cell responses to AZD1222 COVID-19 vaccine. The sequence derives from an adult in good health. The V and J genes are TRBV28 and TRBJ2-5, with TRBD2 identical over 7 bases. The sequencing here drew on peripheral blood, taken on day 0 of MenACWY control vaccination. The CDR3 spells CASQTLGGQETQYF. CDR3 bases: TGTGCCAGCCAAACCCTGGGGGGGCAAGAGACCCAGTACTTC.